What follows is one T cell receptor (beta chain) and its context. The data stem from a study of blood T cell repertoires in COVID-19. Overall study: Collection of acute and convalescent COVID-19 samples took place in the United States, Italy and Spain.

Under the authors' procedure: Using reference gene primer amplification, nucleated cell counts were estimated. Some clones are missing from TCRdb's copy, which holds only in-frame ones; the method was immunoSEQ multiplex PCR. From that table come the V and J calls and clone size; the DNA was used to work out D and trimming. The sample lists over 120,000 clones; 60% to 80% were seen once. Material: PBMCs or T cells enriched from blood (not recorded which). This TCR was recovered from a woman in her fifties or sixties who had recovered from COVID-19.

CDR3 nucleotide sequence: TGTGCCAGCAGCTCCAGACCAGGGGAGGGGGCAGATACGCAGTATTTT. Translating it yields CASSSRPGEGADTQYF. The chain recombines TRBV9 with TRBJ2-3; D might be TRBD2 (7 bases). Germline V gene lookup returns CDR1 SGDLS and CDR2 YYNGEE. The CDR3 consists of 16 residues. V gave up 4 bases and J gave up 4 bases, with 19 bases separating them.